The rows below give T cell receptor beta chains drawn from one sample of a study of blood T cell repertoires in COVID-19. Only in-frame clones appear in the TCRdb table, and some are missing; sequencing was by immunoSEQ multiplex PCR. The sample shows approximately 330,000 clones, roughly 87% of them seen only once. Sequenced sample: peripheral blood. Source of these receptors: a young man with COVID-19, enrolled during active disease. Both conserved end residues are part of each CDR3. A D gene is named only where the DNA matches it firmly. A clone size is listed for some rows: how often the clone was seen (once, few, many), or a class if it is expanded.

v_gene	j_gene	d_gene	abundance	CDR3nt	CDR3aa
TRBV18	TRBJ2-5	-	once	TGTGCCAGCTCACCACCTTCAGGGCCCCAAGAGACCCAGTACTTC	CASSPPSGPQETQYF
TRBV27	TRBJ1-6	TRBD1	-	TGTGCCAGCAGTTTCGGACAGGGGGCCGGTTCACCCCTCCACTTT	CASSFGQGAGSPLHF
TRBV4-1	TRBJ1-1	TRBD1	-	TGCGCCAGCAGCCAAGGCGGACAGGGATCCACTGAAGCTTTCTTT	CASSQGGQGSTEAFF
TRBV5-1	TRBJ2-7	-	-	TGCGCCAGCAGCTCCTATTCGTACGAGCAGTACTTC	CASSSYSYEQYF
TRBV19	TRBJ1-1	-	-	TGTGCCAGTAGCAGAGAGGGTGGGAGGAACACTGAAGCTTTCTTT	CASSREGGRNTEAFF
TRBV9	TRBJ1-6	TRBD1	-	TGTGCCAGCAGCCCGCGCCCTTGGACAGGTCCGGGACAGTCCACTTTT	CASSPRPWTGPGQSTF
TRBV9	TRBJ1-2	-	once	TGTGCCAGCAGCGTAGGGGGCGGGCTTCGGACTATTGGCTACACCTTC	CASSVGGGLRTIGYTF
TRBV27	TRBJ2-7	-	-	TGTGCCAGCAGTTCCAGGGCAACTAAGTTCTCCTACGAGCAGTACTTC	CASSSRATKFSYEQYF
TRBV25-1	TRBJ2-7	TRBD2	-	TGTGCCAGCAGTGAACAGAGTAGCGGGAGATACGAGCAGTACTTC	CASSEQSSGRYEQYF
TRBV4-1	TRBJ2-1	TRBD2	-	TGCGCCAGCAGCCAAGAACTAGCGGGGCCTCGGTTCTTC	CASSQELAGPRFF
TRBV12-3/TRBV12-4	TRBJ2-5	TRBD2	-	TGTGCCAGCAGTTTCCGGGGGGGGGAGACCCAGTACTTC	CASSFRGGETQYF
TRBV5-1	TRBJ2-7	TRBD1	-	TGCGCCAGCAGCTTGGGAGGGGGCGCATCCTACGAGCAGTACTTC	CASSLGGGASYEQYF
TRBV18	TRBJ1-1	-	-	TGTGCCAGCTCACCACCAACAGGGATGAACACTGAAGCTTTCTTT	CASSPPTGMNTEAFF
TRBV3-1/TRBV3-2	TRBJ2-7	TRBD2	few	TGTGCCAGCAGCTCGAGTAGCGGGAGGGCCTACGAGCAGTACTTC	CASSSSSGRAYEQYF
TRBV24-1	TRBJ1-3	-	-	TGTGCCACCGGGCGGGTAATTTACTCTGGAAACACCATATATTTT	CATGRVIYSGNTIYF
TRBV7-6	TRBJ2-7	TRBD2	-	TGTGCCAGCAGCATGCGGACTAGCGGGAGCTACGAGCAGTACTTC	CASSMRTSGSYEQYF
TRBV6-2/TRBV6-3	TRBJ1-5	-	many	TGTGCCAGCAGTTACGATCTACGACAGAGTGGGGTCCGGCAGCCCCAGCATTTT	CASSYDLRQSGVRQPQHF
TRBV19	TRBJ1-5	-	-	TGTGCCAGTAGTATAGTAGAGACATATAGCAATCAGCCCCAGCATTTT	CASSIVETYSNQPQHF
TRBV18	TRBJ1-1	-	-	TGTGCCAGCTCACCAAGGACAATAGAGAACACTGAAGCTTTCTTT	CASSPRTIENTEAFF
TRBV7-2	TRBJ2-1	TRBD2	-	TGTGCCAGCAGCTTAAGCGGGGGGGCCGCTTACAATGAGCAGTTCTTC	CASSLSGGAAYNEQFF
TRBV29-1	TRBJ1-1	-	-	TGCAGCGTTGTTCGGGGGTTCACTGAAGCTTTCTTT	CSVVRGFTEAFF
TRBV5-1	TRBJ2-7	TRBD1	-	TGCGCCAGCAGCATGGACAGGCTCGACGAGCAGTACTTC	CASSMDRLDEQYF
TRBV9	TRBJ2-3	TRBD2	-	TGTGCCAGCAGCGTAACCGGGGGGGCAGATACGCAGTATTTT	CASSVTGGADTQYF
TRBV28	TRBJ2-1	-	few	TGTGCCAGCAGTACACAGGGTATCCATGAGCAGTTCTTC	CASSTQGIHEQFF
TRBV7-2	TRBJ2-5	TRBD2	once	TGTGCCAGCAGCTTTAGGGCGGGGGGGAAAGAGACCCAGTACTTC	CASSFRAGGKETQYF
TRBV10-2	TRBJ1-4	TRBD1	-	TGCGCCAGCAGTGAGGGGACACAGGGGGGCAATGAAAAACTGTTTTTT	CASSEGTQGGNEKLFF
TRBV7-3	TRBJ1-2	-	once	TGTGCCAGCAGCTTAATAGGGGTCTCGGCCTATGGCTACACCTTC	CASSLIGVSAYGYTF
TRBV2	TRBJ2-7	TRBD2	-	TGTGCCAGCAGTTATAGCGGGCCGATTCCCTACGAGCAGTACTTC	CASSYSGPIPYEQYF
TRBV10-3	TRBJ2-7	TRBD2	-	TGTGCCACCCACGGGGGGGCCGAGCAGTACTTC	CATHGGAEQYF
TRBV5-1	TRBJ2-1	TRBD2	-	TGCGCCAGCAGCTTGGCCCACTACCCTAGCGGGAGAGGCAATGAGCAGTTCTTC	CASSLAHYPSGRGNEQFF
TRBV11-3	TRBJ2-1	-	-	TGTGCCAGCAGCTTAGGACTAGACAATGAGCAGTTCTTC	CASSLGLDNEQFF
TRBV19	TRBJ2-7	TRBD1	few	TGTGCCAGTAGTAAATCAGGGGGCGCGTCCTACGAGCAGTACTTC	CASSKSGGASYEQYF
TRBV7-3	TRBJ2-3	TRBD2	-	TGTGCCAGCAGCTCCCCTAGCGGGGGGTTAATAGATACGCAGTATTTT	CASSSPSGGLIDTQYF
TRBV6-5	TRBJ1-5	TRBD1	-	TGTGCCAGCAGTTACGGGACAGGGAACAGCAATCAGCCCCAGCATTTT	CASSYGTGNSNQPQHF
TRBV15	TRBJ2-3	-	-	TGTGCCACCAGCAGAGGCTTTATTGGGACACGGGCGGATACGCAGTATTTT	CATSRGFIGTRADTQYF
TRBV7-2	TRBJ2-1	-	-	TGTGCCAGCAGCCCGGTCCTCAATGAGCAGTTCTTC	CASSPVLNEQFF
TRBV5-8	TRBJ2-1	TRBD2	-	TGTGCCAGCACCCTAAGCGGACTAGCGGTTACCAATGAGCAGTTCTTC	CASTLSGLAVTNEQFF
TRBV29-1	TRBJ2-7	-	-	TGCAGCGTTTGGGGACTCCCGGCCTACGAGCAGTACTTC	CSVWGLPAYEQYF
TRBV2	TRBJ1-5	-	-	TGTGCCAGCGAGGCGGACACCAATCAGCCCCAGCATTTT	CASEADTNQPQHF
TRBV19	TRBJ2-1	TRBD2	-	TGTGCCAGTAGTTCGAGACTAGCGAGCTCCTACAATGAGCAGTTCTTC	CASSSRLASSYNEQFF
TRBV19	TRBJ2-3	-	once	TGTGCCAGTAGTATACTGCCTACTAGCACAGATACGCAGTATTTT	CASSILPTSTDTQYF
TRBV5-1	TRBJ2-5	TRBD2	-	TGCGCCAGCAGCTTGGTCGGGCTAGCGGGGGGCCCTAAAGAGACCCAGTACTTC	CASSLVGLAGGPKETQYF
TRBV24-1	TRBJ2-2	TRBD2	-	TGTGCCACCAGTGGCGCGCCTCGGGGGGGCCGGGGCACCGGGGAGCTGTTTTTT	CATSGAPRGGRGTGELFF
TRBV7-9	TRBJ1-1	TRBD1	-	TGTGCCAGCAGCTTAGGGACAGGGGGGTACACTGAAGCTTTCTTT	CASSLGTGGYTEAFF
TRBV15	TRBJ2-7	-	-	TGTGCCACCAGCAGAGGGCCTATGGGTGGCGGCTCCTACGAGCAGTACTTC	CATSRGPMGGGSYEQYF
TRBV6-6	TRBJ2-2	-	once	TGTGCCAGCAGTTACTCGTCGTCCGGGGAGCTGTTTTTT	CASSYSSSGELFF
TRBV9	TRBJ2-2	-	-	TGTGCCAGCAGCGTAGCTTCCGGGGTGGTCACCGGGGAGCTGTTTTTT	CASSVASGVVTGELFF
TRBV5-8	TRBJ2-1	-	-	TGTGCCAGCAGCTTGGACAGTCCTTCCTACAATGAGCAGTTCTTC	CASSLDSPSYNEQFF
TRBV4-3	TRBJ1-2	-	few	TGCGCCAGCAGCCCAGTAGGACAGAACTATGGCTACACCTTC	CASSPVGQNYGYTF
TRBV9	TRBJ2-2	TRBD2	once	TGTGCCAGCAGCGTTCAAAGCGGGGCCTCGAACACCGGGGAGCTGTTTTTT	CASSVQSGASNTGELFF
TRBV27	TRBJ2-7	-	-	TGTGCCAGCAGTCCCGGGACTCACCTCATCGAGCAGTACTTC	CASSPGTHLIEQYF
TRBV3-1/TRBV3-2	TRBJ1-1	TRBD1	-	TGTGCCAGCAGCCCCACCCGGGACAGCTACACTGAAGCTTTCTTT	CASSPTRDSYTEAFF
TRBV7-8	TRBJ1-1	TRBD1	-	TGTGCCAGCAGCTTTCAGGGGGGCAAGGGAGAGACTGAAGCTTTCTTT	CASSFQGGKGETEAFF
TRBV5-1	TRBJ2-1	TRBD2	-	TGCGCCAGCAGCTTGGTTCCTACGGGGTCTAGCGGTACCTACAATGAGCAGTTCTTC	CASSLVPTGSSGTYNEQFF
TRBV5-6	TRBJ2-6	-	-	TGTGCCAGCAGCTTGGGGCACAAGACTGGGGCCAACGTCCTGACTTTC	CASSLGHKTGANVLTF
TRBV7-2	TRBJ2-3	-	-	TGTGCCAGCAGCTTCGTGGAGGGGCGCACAGATACGCAGTATTTT	CASSFVEGRTDTQYF
TRBV19	TRBJ1-5	-	-	TGTGCCAGTAGTATACCCCTCGGAGGTTATCAGCCCCAGCATTTT	CASSIPLGGYQPQHF
TRBV10-3	TRBJ2-1	TRBD1	once	TGTGCCATCAGTGAGTGGACAGGGGATAATGAGCAGTTCTTC	CAISEWTGDNEQFF
TRBV4-2	TRBJ2-7	TRBD2	-	TGTGCCAGCAGCCAACCGGGACTAGCGGTGACCTACGAGCAGTACTTC	CASSQPGLAVTYEQYF
TRBV6-5	TRBJ1-1	-	few	TGTGCCAGCAGTTACGATCAGTTCATGAACACTGAAGCTTTCTTT	CASSYDQFMNTEAFF